This TCR beta chain was captured in a study of neurological immune-mediated disorders. Study-level results: No expanded-clone CDR3 amino acid sequence recurred across subjects, suggesting private TCR-beta repertoires.

The CDR3 sequence is 14 residues long. Trimming stripped 7 bases from V and 5 bases from J, with 17 bases between. The cDNA came from 5'RACE, which used 10-nucleotide random UMIs. From the 5' RACE reads, TCRdb called clonotypes with MiXCR, one entry per CDR3 protein. Of roughly 60,000 distinct CDR3 sequences in the sample, 9.5% to 12% were seen once. This clonotype was seen ten or more times. Antigen: not known. The source of this sequence is a man between 60 and 70 years old in good health. The chain is built from TRBV12-3 or TRBV12-4 and TRBJ2-5; D is perhaps TRBD2 (5 bases). The source material was PBMCs. The CDR3 DNA sequence: TGTGCCAGCATCGAATCGGGGTTCAGGGAGACCCAGTACTTC. Translating it yields CASIESGFRETQYF.